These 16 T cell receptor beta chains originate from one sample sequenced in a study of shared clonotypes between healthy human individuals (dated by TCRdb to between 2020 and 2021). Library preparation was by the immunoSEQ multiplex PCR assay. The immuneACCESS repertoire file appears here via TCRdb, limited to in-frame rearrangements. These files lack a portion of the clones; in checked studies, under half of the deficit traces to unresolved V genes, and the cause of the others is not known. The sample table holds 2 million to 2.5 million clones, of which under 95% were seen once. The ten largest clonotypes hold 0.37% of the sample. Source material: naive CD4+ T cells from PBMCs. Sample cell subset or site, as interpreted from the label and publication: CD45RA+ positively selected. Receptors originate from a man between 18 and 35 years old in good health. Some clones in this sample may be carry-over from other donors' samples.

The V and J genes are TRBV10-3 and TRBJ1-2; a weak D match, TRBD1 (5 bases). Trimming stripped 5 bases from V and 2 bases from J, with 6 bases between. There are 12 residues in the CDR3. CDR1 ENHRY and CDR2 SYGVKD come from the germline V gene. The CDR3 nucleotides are TGTGCCATCAGTCAGGGAAACTATGGCTACACCTTC. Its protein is CAISQGNYGYTF.

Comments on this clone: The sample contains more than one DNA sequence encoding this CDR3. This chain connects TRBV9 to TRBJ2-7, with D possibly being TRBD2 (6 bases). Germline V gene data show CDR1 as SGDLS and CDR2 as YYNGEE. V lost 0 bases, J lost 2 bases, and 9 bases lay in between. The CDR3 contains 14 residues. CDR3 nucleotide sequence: TGTGCCAGCAGCGTAGGGACTACAACCTACGAGCAGTACTTC. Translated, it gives CASSVGTTTYEQYF.

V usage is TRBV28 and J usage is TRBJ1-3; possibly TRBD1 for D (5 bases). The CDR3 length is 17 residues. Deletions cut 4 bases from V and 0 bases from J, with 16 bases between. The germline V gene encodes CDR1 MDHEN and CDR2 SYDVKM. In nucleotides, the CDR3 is TGTGCCAGCAGTTCCGCCGGGACCCTCCGCTCTGGAAACACCATATATTTT. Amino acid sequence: CASSSAGTLRSGNTIYF.

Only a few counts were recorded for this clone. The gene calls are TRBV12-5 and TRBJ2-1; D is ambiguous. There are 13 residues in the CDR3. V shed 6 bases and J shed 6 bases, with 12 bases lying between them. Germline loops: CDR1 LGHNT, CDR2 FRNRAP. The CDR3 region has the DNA TGTGCTAGTGGAGCTACCTGGGCCAATGAGCAGTTCTTC. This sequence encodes CASGATWANEQFF.

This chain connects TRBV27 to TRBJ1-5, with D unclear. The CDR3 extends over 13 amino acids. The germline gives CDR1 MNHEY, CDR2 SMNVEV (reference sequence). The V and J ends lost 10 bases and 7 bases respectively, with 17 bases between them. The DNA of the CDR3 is TGTGCCACCCGGGGTGGATATCAACAGCCCCAGCATTTT. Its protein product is CATRGGYQQPQHF.

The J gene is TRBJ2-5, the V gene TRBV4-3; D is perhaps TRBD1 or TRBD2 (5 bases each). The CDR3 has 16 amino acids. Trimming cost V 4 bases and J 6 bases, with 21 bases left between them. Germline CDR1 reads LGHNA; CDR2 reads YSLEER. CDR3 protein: CASSRGTGPEGKTQYF. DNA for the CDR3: TGCGCCAGCAGCCGTGGGACGGGTCCCGAAGGAAAGACCCAGTACTTC.

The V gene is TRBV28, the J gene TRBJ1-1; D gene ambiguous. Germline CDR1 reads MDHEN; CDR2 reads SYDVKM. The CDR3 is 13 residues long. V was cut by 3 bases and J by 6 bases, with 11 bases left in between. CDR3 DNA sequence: TGTGCCAGCAGTTTTCGGACTCCCGCTGAAGCTTTCTTT. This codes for CASSFRTPAEAFF.

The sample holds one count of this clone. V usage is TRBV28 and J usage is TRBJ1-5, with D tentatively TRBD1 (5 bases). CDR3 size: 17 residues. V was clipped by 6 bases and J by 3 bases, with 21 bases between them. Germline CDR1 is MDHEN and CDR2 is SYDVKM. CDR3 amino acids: CASRRTGKRGNNQPQHF. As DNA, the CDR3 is TGTGCCAGCAGAAGAACAGGAAAACGGGGGAACAATCAGCCCCAGCATTTT.

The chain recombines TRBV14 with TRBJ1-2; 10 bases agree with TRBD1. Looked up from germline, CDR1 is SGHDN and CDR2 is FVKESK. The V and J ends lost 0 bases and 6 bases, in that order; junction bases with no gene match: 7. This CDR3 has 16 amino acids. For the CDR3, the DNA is TGTGCCAGCAGCCAAGATCTCCGGGACAGGGGACATGGCTACACCTTC. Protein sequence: CASSQDLRDRGHGYTF.

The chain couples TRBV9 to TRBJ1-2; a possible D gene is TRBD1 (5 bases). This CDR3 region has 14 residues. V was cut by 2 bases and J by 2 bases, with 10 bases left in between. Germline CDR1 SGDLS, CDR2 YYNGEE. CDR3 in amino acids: CASSVEGMNYGYTF. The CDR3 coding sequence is TGTGCCAGCAGCGTGGAGGGGATGAACTATGGCTACACCTTC. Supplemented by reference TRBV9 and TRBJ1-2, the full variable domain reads DSGVTQTPKHLITATGQRVTLRCSPRSGDLSVYWYQQSLDQGLQFLIQYYNGEERAKGNILERFSAQQFPDLHSELNLSSLELGDSALYFCASSVEGMNYGYTFGSGTRLTVV.

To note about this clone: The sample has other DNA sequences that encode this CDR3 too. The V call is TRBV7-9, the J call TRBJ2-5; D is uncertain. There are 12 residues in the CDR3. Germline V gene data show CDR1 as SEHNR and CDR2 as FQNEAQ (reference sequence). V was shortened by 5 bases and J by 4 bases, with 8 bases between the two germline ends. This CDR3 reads CASSLPGETQYF. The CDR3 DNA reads TGTGCCAGCAGCCTCCCCGGAGAGACCCAGTACTTC.

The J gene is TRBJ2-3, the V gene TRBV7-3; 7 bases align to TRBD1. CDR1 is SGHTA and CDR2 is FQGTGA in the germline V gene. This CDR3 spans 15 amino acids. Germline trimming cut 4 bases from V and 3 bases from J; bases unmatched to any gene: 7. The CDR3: CASSSHRGGTDTQYF. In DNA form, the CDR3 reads TGTGCCAGCAGCTCCCACAGGGGTGGAACAGATACGCAGTATTTT.

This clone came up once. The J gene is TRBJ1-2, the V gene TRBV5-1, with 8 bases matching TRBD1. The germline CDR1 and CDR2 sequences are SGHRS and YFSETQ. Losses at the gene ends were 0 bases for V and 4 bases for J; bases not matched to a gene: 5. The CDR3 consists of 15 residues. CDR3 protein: CASSLVGQGSYGYTF. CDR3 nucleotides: TGCGCCAGCAGCTTGGTAGGACAGGGAAGCTATGGCTACACCTTC.

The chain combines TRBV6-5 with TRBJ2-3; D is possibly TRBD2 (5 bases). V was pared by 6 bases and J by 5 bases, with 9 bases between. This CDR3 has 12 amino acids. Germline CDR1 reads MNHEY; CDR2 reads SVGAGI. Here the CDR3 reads CASSPAGDTQYF. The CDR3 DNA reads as TGTGCCAGCAGCCCGGCGGGAGATACGCAGTATTTT.

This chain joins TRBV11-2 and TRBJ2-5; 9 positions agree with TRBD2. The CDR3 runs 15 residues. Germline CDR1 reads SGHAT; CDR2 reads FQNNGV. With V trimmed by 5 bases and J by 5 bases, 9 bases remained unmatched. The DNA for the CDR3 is TGTGCCAGCAGCGGAACTAGCGGGTCCGGTGAGACCCAGTACTTC. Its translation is CASSGTSGSGETQYF.

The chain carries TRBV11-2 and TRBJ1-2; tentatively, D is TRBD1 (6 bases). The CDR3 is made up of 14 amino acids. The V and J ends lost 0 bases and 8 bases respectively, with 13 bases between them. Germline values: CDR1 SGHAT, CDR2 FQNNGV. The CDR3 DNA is TGTGCCAGCAGCTTAGATTTAGGGGGAACCGGCTACACCTTC. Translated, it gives CASSLDLGGTGYTF.